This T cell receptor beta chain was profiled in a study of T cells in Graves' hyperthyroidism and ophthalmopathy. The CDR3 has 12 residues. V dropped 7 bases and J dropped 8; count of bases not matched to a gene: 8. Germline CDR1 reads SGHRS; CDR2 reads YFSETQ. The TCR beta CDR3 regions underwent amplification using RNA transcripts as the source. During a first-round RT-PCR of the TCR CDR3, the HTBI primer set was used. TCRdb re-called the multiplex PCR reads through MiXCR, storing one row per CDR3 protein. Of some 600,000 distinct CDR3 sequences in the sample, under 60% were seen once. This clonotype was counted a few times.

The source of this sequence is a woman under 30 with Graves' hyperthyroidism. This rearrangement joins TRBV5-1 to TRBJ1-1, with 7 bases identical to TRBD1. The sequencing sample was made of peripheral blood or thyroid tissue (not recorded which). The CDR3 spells CASRRGTFEAFF. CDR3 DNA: TGCGCCAGCCGCAGGGGGACGTTCGAAGCTTTCTTT.